One and the same sample provided the 23 T cell receptor beta chains below, sequenced in a study of shared T cell receptors in the human thymus. The data were produced by immunoSEQ multiplex PCR, yet TCRdb's version contains in-frame clones alone and is incomplete. The sample shows about 660,000 clones, more than 75% of them seen only once. The same sample was also used in a study of human thymus T cells.

Sequenced sample: thymocytes. The origin of the receptors is a boy younger than two with a congenital heart defect.

This clone is a singleton in its sample. The chain couples TRBV19 to TRBJ2-5; TRBD2 aligns across 8 bases. The CDR3 has 17 amino acids. V shed 4 bases and J 6 bases; nucleotides not matched to a gene: 16. Germline CDR1 LNHDA, CDR2 SQIVND (reference sequence). Here the CDR3 reads CASSTTKGVAGIKTQYF. The CDR3 nucleotides are TGTGCCAGTAGTACAACAAAGGGGGTAGCGGGGATCAAGACCCAGTACTTC.

The chain recombines TRBV29-1 with TRBJ2-3, with TRBD1 as a possible D gene (5 bases). The germline V gene encodes CDR1 SQVTM and CDR2 ANQGSEA. The CDR3 totals 13 residues. V was pared by 8 bases and J by 4 bases, with 16 bases between. CDR3 sequence (DNA): TGCAGCCCTGGACATTGGCCTCCAGATACGCAGTATTTT. Translating it yields CSPGHWPPDTQYF.

This rearrangement joins TRBV6-5 to TRBJ1-2; D may be TRBD1 (6 bases). The V and J ends lost 5 bases and 6 bases respectively, with 16 bases between them. Germline loops: CDR1 MNHEY, CDR2 SVGAGI. This CDR3 spans 14 amino acids. CDR3: CASSTGQPIDGYTF. CDR3 DNA: TGTGCCAGCAGTACGGGACAACCCATTGATGGCTACACCTTC.

This chain uses TRBV28 with TRBJ1-5; TRBD1 agrees at 12 bases. This CDR3 comprises 17 residues. With V trimmed by 3 bases and J by 6 bases, 9 bases remained unmatched. Germline CDR1 reads MDHEN; CDR2 reads SYDVKM. CDR3 in amino acids: CASSLRDRGQTGQPQHF. The CDR3 nucleotides read TGTGCCAGCAGTTTGAGGGACAGGGGGCAGACTGGTCAGCCCCAGCATTTT.

V and J are TRBV28 and TRBJ1-5; the D is unclear. The CDR3 spans 17 residues. In germline, CDR1 is MDHEN, CDR2 SYDVKM. V lost 3 bases and J lost 5, with 20 bases in between. CDR3 DNA: TGTGCCAGCAGTTTCTGGATTTCCGGTAGCCCCCATCAGCCCCAGCATTTT. It yields the protein CASSFWISGSPHQPQHF.

This clone has just a few counts. The J gene is TRBJ1-3, the V gene TRBV28; 8 positions agree with TRBD1. V lost 3 bases, J lost 15 bases, and 4 bases stayed unmatched. Germline assignment: CDR1 MDHEN and CDR2 SYDVKM. The CDR3 is 11 amino acids. The CDR3 reads CASSLGTGSYF. In DNA, the CDR3 is TGTGCCAGCAGTTTGGGGACAGGATCATATTTT. The full variable domain, in which reference TRBV28 and TRBJ1-3 provide the parts outside the CDR3, is DVKVTQSSRYLVKRTGEKVFLECVQDMDHENMFWYRQDPGLGLRLIYFSYDVKMKEKGDIPEGYSVSREKKERFSLILESASTNQTSMYLCASSLGTGSYFGEGSWLTVV.

J is TRBJ2-6 and V is TRBV7-9; tentatively, D is TRBD2 (6 bases). Trimming took off 1 base at V and 0 bases at J, with 16 bases between the two ends. Germline loops: CDR1 SEHNR, CDR2 FQNEAQ (reference sequence). The CDR3 consists of 19 residues. CDR3 protein: CASSLEVGGINSGANVLTF. DNA of the CDR3: TGTGCCAGCAGCTTAGAGGTTGGCGGGATAAACTCTGGGGCCAACGTCCTGACTTTC.

This chain uses TRBV28 with TRBJ1-6; D possibly corresponds to TRBD1 (5 bases). Per germline, CDR1 MDHEN and CDR2 SYDVKM. V was trimmed by 3 bases and J by 3 bases, leaving 18 bases between them. This CDR3 has 18 residues. The CDR3 spells CASSFKEGGHLYNSPLHF. CDR3 in DNA: TGTGCCAGCAGTTTTAAGGAGGGTGGACACCTCTATAATTCACCCCTCCACTTT. The whole variable domain, remainder taken from reference TRBV28 and TRBJ1-6, is DVKVTQSSRYLVKRTGEKVFLECVQDMDHENMFWYRQDPGLGLRLIYFSYDVKMKEKGDIPEGYSVSREKKERFSLILESASTNQTSMYLCASSFKEGGHLYNSPLHFGNGTRLTVT.

This chain links TRBV4-1 with TRBJ2-7; 11 nucleotides match TRBD1. The V and J ends lost 0 bases and 2 bases, in that order; junction bases with no gene match: 6. CDR1 is MGHRA and CDR2 is YSYEKL in the germline V gene. This CDR3 comprises 17 residues. CDR3 amino acids: CASSQDPGQGDTYEQYF. For the CDR3, the DNA is TGCGCCAGCAGCCAAGATCCGGGACAGGGGGACACCTACGAGCAGTACTTC.

CDR3 nucleotide sequence: TGCGCCAGCAGCCAAGCCCCGGGACTCTTGACCGGGGAGCTGTTTTTT. Encoded protein: CASSQAPGLLTGELFF. The chain has TRBV4-1 and TRBJ2-2; possible D gene TRBD2, 6 bases. Trimming removed 1 base at V and 5 bases at J, with 14 bases between. CDR3 length: 16 residues. CDR1 and CDR2 (germline): MGHRA, YSYEKL.

Points on this clone: Other DNA sequences from this sample encode an identical CDR3 as well. The V and J genes are TRBV9 and TRBJ2-1, with 11 bases lining up with TRBD2. V was pared by 0 bases and J by 13 bases, with 3 bases of the junction left unmatched. The CDR3 consists of 13 residues. Per germline, CDR1 SGDLS and CDR2 YYNGEE. The CDR3 region is CASSVEGTSGQFF. The CDR3, as DNA: TGTGCCAGCAGCGTAGAGGGGACTAGCGGTCAGTTCTTC.

V usage is TRBV5-4 and J usage is TRBJ1-3; unclear D gene. Trimming took 3 bases from V and 4 from J, leaving 5 bases between them. The germline CDR1 and CDR2 sequences are SGHNT and YYREEE (reference sequence). CDR3 length: 12 amino acids. Here the CDR3 reads CASSSEGNTIYF. The DNA for the CDR3 is TGTGCCAGCAGCTCGGAGGGAAACACCATATATTTT.

The rearrangement joins TRBV4-3 to TRBJ2-7; possibly TRBD1 for D (5 bases). Trimming left V 4 bases short and J 4 bases short, with 14 bases between. Germline V lookup: CDR1 LGHNA, CDR2 YSLEER. The CDR3 totals 14 residues. The DNA of the CDR3 is TGCGCCAGCAGCCGACGGACAAACGCGTACGAGCAGTACTTC. It encodes CASSRRTNAYEQYF.

The gene calls are TRBV11-2 and TRBJ1-1; D is unclear. CDR1 and CDR2 (germline): SGHAT, FQNNGV. The CDR3 sequence is 15 residues long. Trimming left V 5 bases short and J 1 base short, with 14 bases between. CDR3 protein: CASSILWARNTEAFF. The CDR3 DNA sequence: TGTGCCAGCAGCATTCTGTGGGCAAGGAACACTGAAGCTTTCTTT.

V and J are TRBV19 and TRBJ1-4; maybe TRBD1 (5 bases). The V and J ends lost 3 bases and 2 bases respectively, with 13 bases between them. The germline gives CDR1 LNHDA, CDR2 SQIVND (reference sequence). The CDR3 is 16 amino acids. The CDR3 sequence: CASSMGQGSTNEKLFF. CDR3 coding DNA: TGTGCCAGTAGTATGGGGCAGGGAAGCACTAATGAAAAACTGTTTTTT.

The rearrangement joins TRBV27 to TRBJ2-3, with D possibly TRBD2 on 5 matching bases. The germline V gene encodes CDR1 MNHEY and CDR2 SMNVEV (reference sequence). The CDR3 is 11 amino acids. V dropped 5 bases and J dropped 9 bases, with 9 bases sitting between them. The CDR3 nucleotides read TGTGCCAGCAGTCCGCCGGGGACGCAGTATTTT. Its translation: CASSPPGTQYF.

The CDR3 loop is CASSSPTFPHNEQFF. Written as DNA, the CDR3 is TGCGCCAGCAGCTCCCCTACCTTTCCCCACAATGAGCAGTTCTTC. V is TRBV5-1 and J is TRBJ2-1, with D uncertain. CDR3 size: 15 residues. Germline CDR1 is SGHRS and CDR2 is YFSETQ. With 3 bases removed from V and 5 bases from J, the gap between germline ends came to 15 bases.

Notes on this clone: Other nucleotide sequences in the sample specify the same CDR3. V and J are TRBV5-6 and TRBJ1-6; D is unresolved. This CDR3 comprises 15 residues. The ends were cut back, 4 bases at V and 13 bases at J, with 21 bases in the middle. The V gene's germline CDR1 is SGHDT and CDR2 YYEEEE. CDR3 sequence reads: CASSLKAWRESPLHF. CDR3 bases: TGTGCCAGCAGCCTCAAGGCCTGGCGGGAGTCCCCCCTCCACTTT.

The V call is TRBV27, the J call TRBJ2-5; D may be TRBD2 (5 bases). The J call may be wrong; the DNA end is better matched by TRBJ2-7. Germline V gene lookup returns CDR1 MNHEY and CDR2 SMNVEV (reference sequence). This CDR3 has 14 residues. The CDR3, as DNA: TGTGCCAGCAGTTCTCATGCGGAGGCCTACGAGCAGTACTTC. It codes for CASSSHAEAYEQYF.

The V and J genes are TRBV28 and TRBJ2-1; 12 bases are shared with TRBD2. CDR3 length equals 14 residues. From germline, CDR1 is MDHEN and CDR2 SYDVKM. V trimming: 7 bases; J trimming: 7 bases; junction bases outside the gene matches: 5. CDR3 sequence: CASNLAGGLNEQFF. In DNA form, the CDR3 reads TGTGCCAGCAATCTAGCGGGGGGGCTTAATGAGCAGTTCTTC.

This clone has just one count. The J gene is TRBJ1-5, the V gene TRBV6-1, with 9 positions matching TRBD1. Trimming removed 2 bases from V and 0 bases from J; junction bases left unmatched: 5. Looked up from germline, CDR1 is MNHNS and CDR2 is SASEGT. The CDR3 loop spans 17 amino acids. Here the CDR3 DNA reads TGTGCCAGCAGTGAAAGGGGGACAGGGTTTAGCAATCAGCCCCAGCATTTT. It encodes CASSERGTGFSNQPQHF.

This clone was counted a few times. This chain connects TRBV29-1 to TRBJ2-1; 7 nucleotides match TRBD2. The trim removed 1 base at V and 1 base at J, leaving 7 bases unmatched. This CDR3 spans 16 amino acids. CDR1 is SQVTM, CDR2 ANQGSEA, per germline. CDR3 DNA sequence: TGCAGCGTTGAAGGTGTCGGACTAGTTTCCTACAATGAGCAGTTCTTC. Translating it yields CSVEGVGLVSYNEQFF.

The chain has TRBV6-5 and TRBJ1-6; D might be TRBD1 (6 bases). The V gene lost 5 bases and the J gene lost 10 bases, with 15 bases spanning the gap. The CDR3 loop spans 14 amino acids. CDR1 is MNHEY, CDR2 SVGAGI, per germline. CDR3: CASSQQGWESPLHF. The CDR3, as DNA: TGTGCCAGCAGTCAACAGGGCTGGGAATCACCCCTCCACTTT.